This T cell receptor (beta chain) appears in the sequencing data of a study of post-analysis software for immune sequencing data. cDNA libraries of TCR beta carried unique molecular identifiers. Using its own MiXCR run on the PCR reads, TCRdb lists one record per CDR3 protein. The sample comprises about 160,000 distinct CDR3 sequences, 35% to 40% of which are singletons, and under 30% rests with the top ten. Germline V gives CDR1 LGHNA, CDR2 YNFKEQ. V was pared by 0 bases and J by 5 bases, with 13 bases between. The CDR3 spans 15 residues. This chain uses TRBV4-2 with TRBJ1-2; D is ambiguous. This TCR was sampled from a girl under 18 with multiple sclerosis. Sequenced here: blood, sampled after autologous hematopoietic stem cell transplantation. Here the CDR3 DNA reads TGTGCCAGCAGCCAAGATGTGAGCGCCAAGTATGGCTACACCTTC. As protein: CASSQDVSAKYGYTF.